Described below is a single TCR beta chain sequence and its context. This clone was observed once. No antigen is known for it. No per-base quality is available; no much larger clone lies one base away. Sample time point, as interpreted from the label and publication: cycle 2 day 1 (C2D1) of nivolumab. Relapse after autologous stem cell transplantation had occurred in all trial patients, and cohorts A, B and C were distinguished by prior brentuximab vedotin exposure. The trial cohort included fewer than 65 patients with relapsed/refractory classical Hodgkin lymphoma, and each patient had a best overall response of complete response, partial response or progressive disease. Single-agent nivolumab was administered to trial patients in the multi-cohort phase II CheckMate 205 trial. An independent review committee assessed best overall response by applying the 2007 International Working Group response criteria. Trial PBMCs were collected immediately before nivolumab initiation (C1D1) and during therapy at cycle 2 day 1 and cycle 4 day 1. After peripheral blood was drawn into 8 mL Vacutainer Cell Preparation Tubes, PBMCs were isolated by centrifugation and then cryopreserved.

These data come from a study of PD-1 blockade in classical Hodgkin lymphoma (dated by TCRdb to 2018 to 2020). Background on the whole study: Nivolumab dosing was 3 mg/kg intravenously every 2 weeks, continuing until either disease progression or unacceptable toxicity. The study used CyTOF and TCR beta sequencing to define a peripheral blood immune signature of response to PD-1 blockade in classical Hodgkin lymphoma. Findings and caveats that apply to the study as a whole: By C4D1, a significant rise was seen in CD4+ TCR diversity but not in CD8+ TCR diversity (p=0.0027 vs p=0.16), and the rise was most apparent among complete responders (p=0.02). Baseline TCR diversity was reported to be lower in newly diagnosed patients than in healthy donors, and even lower in relapsed/refractory patients. Diversity was lower in patients who began nivolumab less than 1 year after ASCT, so these patients were left out of later analyses to avoid confounding by immune reconstitution. Baseline diversity similar to that of newly diagnosed patients was observed in trial patients achieving complete response, whereas significantly lower diversity was observed in partial responders and progressors. The study was limited to a single clinical trial cohort, and causes of repertoire differences, possibly disease activity or prior therapy, remained undefined.

The Qiagen DNeasy kit was used to extract genomic DNA both from unsorted PBMCs and from the negatively selected CD4+ and CD8+ fractions. TCR beta CDR3 regions were subjected to amplification by immunoSEQ multiplex PCR with primers that anneal to V and J segments. A synthetic immune receptor repertoire was used to minimize amplification bias, and any residual bias was removed computationally once sequencing was done. Per the source publication's procedure: Repertoire diversity was quantified as the Shannon entropy index using custom Python scripts. The unsorted, CD4+ and CD8+ repertoires were each analyzed separately, with the exception of combined analyses, where CD4+ and CD8+ sequences were merged in silico. Clonal expansion was defined as a frequency increase of at least 2-fold after treatment compared with C1D1, and clones undetected at baseline were assigned a pseudocount of 0.5. Singleton clones were defined as clones with 0 or 1 copy at C1D1, and non-singleton clones were defined as clones with 2 or more copies. By matching protein sequences in sorted samples from the same patient, clones expanded in unsorted samples were annotated as CD4+, CD8+ or unknown. Wilcoxon tests were applied to paired samples to test diversity changes from C1D1 to C4D1. TCRdb stores this immuneACCESS table with in-frame sequences only. Part of the clones is absent; in the studies checked, under half of the shortfall reflects unresolved V genes, and no reason is known for the rest. The D gene and trimming were derived from the DNA, and the V and J assignments and clone size from that table. Within this sample are about 19,000 clones, with 70% to 80% of them counted one time only. The leading ten clones occupy roughly a sixth of the sample.

Measured from the cysteine to the phenylalanine, the CDR3 is 16 residues long. Kept here is only the CDR3 DNA, which spans 48 bases and is read in frame from base 1. CDR1 and CDR2, looked up from the germline V gene, are SNHLY and FYNNEI. V ends up 4 bases short and J 6 bases short, with an unmatched junction base count of 13. The material was peripheral blood mononuclear cells (PBMCs), obtained before the second cycle of nivolumab. This clonotype originated in a human donor with classical Hodgkin lymphoma. The chain links TRBV2 with TRBJ1-1, with 8 bases in between that match TRBD1. Read as DNA, the sequence is TGTGCCAGCAGTGTATCTCTGACAGGGGTGTTCTCTGAAGCTTTCTTT. Translated, this gives CASSVSLTGVFSEAFF.